Here is one T cell receptor beta chain with its context. Its antigen is as yet unknown. V was shortened by 4 bases and J by 5 bases, with 11 bases between the two germline ends. The CDR3 length is 13 residues. CDR1 is SGHRS, CDR2 YFSETQ, per germline. The data were obtained in a study of cytomegalovirus exposure and HLA in healthy donors. Study overall: The 120 validation repertoires matched the 500 to 750 first-cohort repertoires in platform, a later analysis reported.

The protocol was immunoSEQ multiplex PCR, while the TCRdb copy is restricted to in-frame clones and leaves out a portion. The sample yields roughly 150,000 clones, over 85% seen once. General observations from the study: In vitro, three CMV-associated chains proved specific for CMV antigens. TCR beta chains numbering 164 were designated cytomegalovirus-associated.

The donors formed part of the approximately 110-subject validation cohort, distinct from the roughly 600-subject first cohort. The sample consisted of PBMCs. The chain has TRBV5-1 and TRBJ2-3, with D unclear. The origin of this receptor is a woman between 18 and 29 years old in good health and CMV-seropositive. CDR3 in amino acids: CASSPGRRDTQYF. As DNA, the CDR3 is TGCGCCAGCAGCCCTGGCAGAAGAGATACGCAGTATTTT.